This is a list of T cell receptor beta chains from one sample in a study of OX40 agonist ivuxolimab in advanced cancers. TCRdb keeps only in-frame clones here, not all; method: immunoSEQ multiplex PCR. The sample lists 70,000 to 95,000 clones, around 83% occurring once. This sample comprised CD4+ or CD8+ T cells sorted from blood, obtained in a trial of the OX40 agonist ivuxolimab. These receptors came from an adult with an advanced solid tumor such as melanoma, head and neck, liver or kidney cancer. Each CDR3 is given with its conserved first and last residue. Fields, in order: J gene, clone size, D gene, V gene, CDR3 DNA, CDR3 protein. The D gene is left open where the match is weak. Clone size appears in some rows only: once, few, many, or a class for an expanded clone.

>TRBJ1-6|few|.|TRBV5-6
TGTGCCAGCAGCAGGGGGTTGGTAACGAGTTCACCCCTCCACTTT
CASSRGLVTSSPLHF
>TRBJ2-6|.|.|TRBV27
TGTGCCAGCAGTCACTATTACTGGCTACAAAGTCGGGCCAACGTCCTGACTTTC
CASSHYYWLQSRANVLTF
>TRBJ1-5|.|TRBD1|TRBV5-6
TGTGCCAGCAGCTCTGGACAGGGCGCGGGTCAGCCCCAGCATTTT
CASSSGQGAGQPQHF
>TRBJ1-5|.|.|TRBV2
TGTGCCAGCAGTCGGACAGACGGTAATCAGCCCCAGCATTTT
CASSRTDGNQPQHF
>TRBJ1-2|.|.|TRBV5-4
TGTGCCAGCAGCTTGGCCGGGCAGTGGTATGGCTACACCTTC
CASSLAGQWYGYTF
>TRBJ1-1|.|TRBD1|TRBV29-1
TGCAGCGTCCGGACAGGCGAGAACACTGAAGCTTTCTTT
CSVRTGENTEAFF
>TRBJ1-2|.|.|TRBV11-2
TGTGCCAGCAGCCAGGAGTTGTATGGCTACACCTTC
CASSQELYGYTF
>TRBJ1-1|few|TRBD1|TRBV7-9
TGTGCCAGCAGCTTTGAGGACAGGGGGCCAGCTTTCTTT
CASSFEDRGPAFF
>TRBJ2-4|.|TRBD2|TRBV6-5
TGTGCCAGCAGTTACTCGACTAGCGGGGGCAGAAACATTCAGTACTTC
CASSYSTSGGRNIQYF
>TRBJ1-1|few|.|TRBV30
TGTGCCTGGAGTCTCCGGGGCCTGTCCACTGAAGCTTTCTTT
CAWSLRGLSTEAFF
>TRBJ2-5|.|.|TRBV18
TGTGCCAGCTCACCACGGCAAAAAGAGACCCAGTACTTC
CASSPRQKETQYF
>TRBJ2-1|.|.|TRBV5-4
TGTGCCAGCAGCTTGACGTCCGGCCCCTACAATGAGCAGTTCTTC
CASSLTSGPYNEQFF
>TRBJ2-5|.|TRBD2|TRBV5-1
TGCGCCAGCAGCCAAAATAGCGGGACGCAAGAGACCCAGTACTTC
CASSQNSGTQETQYF
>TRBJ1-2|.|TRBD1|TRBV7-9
TGTGCCAGCAGTTTTGACAGGGGTGGCTACACCTTC
CASSFDRGGYTF
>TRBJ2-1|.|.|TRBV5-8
TGTGCCAGCAACCGGGACGCCACCTACAATGAGCAGTTCTTC
CASNRDATYNEQFF
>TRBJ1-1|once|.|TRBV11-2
TGTGCCAGCAGCTTAGAGGCCAGAAGGACTGAAGCTTTCTTT
CASSLEARRTEAFF
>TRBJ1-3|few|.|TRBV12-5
TGTGCTAGTGCCGGGACTGGAGGAAACACCATATATTTT
CASAGTGGNTIYF
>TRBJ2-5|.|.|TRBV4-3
TGCGCCAGCAGCCAAGGACTGACACCTCCGAAAGAGACCCAGTACTTC
CASSQGLTPPKETQYF
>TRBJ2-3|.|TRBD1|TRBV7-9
TGTGCCAGCAGCCCGGGACAGGGGGGGACAGATACGCAGTATTTT
CASSPGQGGTDTQYF
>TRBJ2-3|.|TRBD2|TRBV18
TGTGCCAGCTCACCCAGAGGGACTAGCGGGGGCACAGATACGCAGTATTTT
CASSPRGTSGGTDTQYF
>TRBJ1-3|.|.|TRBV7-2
TGTGCCAGCAGCTTAGCTGGGGTAGGAGTTGGAAACACCATATATTTT
CASSLAGVGVGNTIYF
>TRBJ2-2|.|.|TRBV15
TGTGCCACCAGAGGTCAGAGGGGGACCGGGGAGCTGTTTTTT
CATRGQRGTGELFF
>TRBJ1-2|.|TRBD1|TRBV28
TGTGCCAGCAGCCGAAGGACCGGGACAGGGTCCGGCTACACCTTC
CASSRRTGTGSGYTF
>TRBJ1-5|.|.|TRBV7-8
TGTGCCAGCAGCCCCCCTCTCAGAGAGGTAGTATATCAGCCCCAGCATTTT
CASSPPLREVVYQPQHF
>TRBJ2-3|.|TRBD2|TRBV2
TGTGCCAGCCGGGGGACTAGCGGGGCCGCGGGGTCGCAGTATTTT
CASRGTSGAAGSQYF
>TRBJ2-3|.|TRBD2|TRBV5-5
TGTGCCAGCAGCTTTCTCAGCGGGGGAGGTGATACGCAGTATTTT
CASSFLSGGGDTQYF
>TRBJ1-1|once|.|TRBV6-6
TGTGCCAGCAGTGACGGGGCGAACACTGAAGCTTTCTTT
CASSDGANTEAFF
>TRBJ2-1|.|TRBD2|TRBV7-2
TGTGCCAGCAGATCCCATAGCGGGAGTGGGGACAATGAGCAGTTCTTC
CASRSHSGSGDNEQFF
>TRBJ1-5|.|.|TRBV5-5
TGTGCCAGCAGCTTGGAGTACGGGTATAGCAATCAGCCCCAGCATTTT
CASSLEYGYSNQPQHF
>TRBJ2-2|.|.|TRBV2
TGTGCCAGCAGTGAAAGGGGGGTTGGCACCGGGGAGCTGTTTTTT
CASSERGVGTGELFF
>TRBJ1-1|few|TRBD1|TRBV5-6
TGTGCCAGCAGCTTAGGACAGGGGAGGGAAGCTTTCTTT
CASSLGQGREAFF
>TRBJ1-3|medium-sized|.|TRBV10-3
TGTGCCATCAGGGAGAGTTCTGGAAACACCATATATTTT
CAIRESSGNTIYF
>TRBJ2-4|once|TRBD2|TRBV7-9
TGTGCCGGGGGAGGGCCGGAGGCCAAAAACATTCAGTACTTC
CAGGGPEAKNIQYF
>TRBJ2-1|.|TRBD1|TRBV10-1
TGCGCCAGCAGTTACATCCGGGACAGGGGCCCAAGTGAGCAGTTCTTC
CASSYIRDRGPSEQFF
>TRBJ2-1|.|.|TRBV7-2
TGTGCCAGCAGCTTACGGGGGAACTACAATGAGCAGTTCTTC
CASSLRGNYNEQFF
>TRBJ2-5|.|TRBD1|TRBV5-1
TGCGCCAGCAGCCCAAGGACAGGGCAAGAGACCCAGTACTTC
CASSPRTGQETQYF
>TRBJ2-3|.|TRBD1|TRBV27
TGTGCCAGCAGGATACAGGGGGCAGGAGATACGCAGTATTTT
CASRIQGAGDTQYF
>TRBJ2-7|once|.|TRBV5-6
TGTGCCAGCAGCCCCGCCCGGCGAGGTGGTCAGTACTTC
CASSPARRGGQYF
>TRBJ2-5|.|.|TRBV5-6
TGTGCCAGCAGCCGAACAGGACCAGGGGAGACCCAGTACTTC
CASSRTGPGETQYF
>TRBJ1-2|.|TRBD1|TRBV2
TGTGCCAGCAGTGAACCGACTAGGGCGGACAGGGCCAACTATGGCTACACCTTC
CASSEPTRADRANYGYTF
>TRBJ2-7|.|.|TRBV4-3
TGCGCCAGCAGCCATAATACAGGGTCCTACGAGCAGTACTTC
CASSHNTGSYEQYF
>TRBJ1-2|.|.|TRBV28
TGTGCCAGCACCTTAAGAGGGGGCTATGGCTACACCTTC
CASTLRGGYGYTF
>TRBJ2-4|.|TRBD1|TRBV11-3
TGTGCCAGCAGCTTACCCCTGGGACAGATAAACATTCAGTACTTC
CASSLPLGQINIQYF
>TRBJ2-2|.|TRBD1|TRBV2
TGTGCCAGCAGCGGGACAGGGAAAACCGGGGAGCTGTTTTTT
CASSGTGKTGELFF
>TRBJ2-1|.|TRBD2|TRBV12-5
TGTGCTAGTGGTTTGGCCCCTCTGAGCGGGAGTATTTACAATGAGCAGTTCTTC
CASGLAPLSGSIYNEQFF
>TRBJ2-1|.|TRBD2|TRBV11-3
TGTGCCAGCACGCAAGCGACTAGCGGGAGGGCAAATGAGCAGTTCTTC
CASTQATSGRANEQFF
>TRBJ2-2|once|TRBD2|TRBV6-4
TGTGCCATCGGGGGACTAGCTGCAGGAAGCGGGGAGCTGTTTTTT
CAIGGLAAGSGELFF
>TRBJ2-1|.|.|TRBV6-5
TGTGCCAGCAGTTACCCCCTTAGCGGCGGCAATGAGCAGTTCTTC
CASSYPLSGGNEQFF
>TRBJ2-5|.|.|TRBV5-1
TGCGCCAGCAGCTTGGGGCAGTTACAAGAGACCCAGTACTTC
CASSLGQLQETQYF
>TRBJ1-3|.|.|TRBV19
TGTGCCAGTAGTATAAAAAAAGGGGGAAACACCATATATTTT
CASSIKKGGNTIYF
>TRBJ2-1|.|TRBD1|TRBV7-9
TGTGCCAGCAGCCCCCGGGACAGGGTCCGCAATGAGCAGTTCTTC
CASSPRDRVRNEQFF
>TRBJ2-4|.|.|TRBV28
TGTGCCAGCAGTATTCGGGGGAGCCCGACCAAAAACATTCAGTACTTC
CASSIRGSPTKNIQYF
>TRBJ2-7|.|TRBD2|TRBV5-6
TGTGCCAGCAGCTTGGCCTTGGGACTAGCGGTTTACGAGCAGTACTTC
CASSLALGLAVYEQYF
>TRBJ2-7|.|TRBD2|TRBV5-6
TGTGCCAGCAGCCGGGAGGGGAACGAGCAGTACTTC
CASSREGNEQYF
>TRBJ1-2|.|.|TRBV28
TGTGCCATCGGTTCGGGGGCTAACTATGGCTACACCTTC
CAIGSGANYGYTF
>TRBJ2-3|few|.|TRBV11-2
TGTGCCAGCGGGCGGGATTCGGGGGTAACGCAGTATTTT
CASGRDSGVTQYF
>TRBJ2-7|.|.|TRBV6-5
TGTGCCAGCAGTTACTATAGCGAGCAGTACTTC
CASSYYSEQYF
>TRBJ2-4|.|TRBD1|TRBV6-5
TGTGCCAGCAGCCCCAGCAAAGGACAGGCAAACATTCAGTACTTC
CASSPSKGQANIQYF